Reported below is one TCR beta chain. What it binds is not known. The source of the sample is a study of cytomegalovirus exposure and HLA in healthy donors. The overall study: The same platform was used for the 120 validation repertoires and the 500 to 700 first-cohort repertoires, a later analysis reported. Study-wide findings and caveats: There were some public TCRs occurring in many donors, but most TCR sequences were rare. In vitro data verified a few CMV-associated chains as specific for CMV antigens.

The donors were part of the roughly 130-subject validation cohort, which stood apart from the roughly 670-subject first cohort. The method was immunoSEQ multiplex PCR; TCRdb's version includes in-frame clones alone and lacks a portion of them. The sample holds about 89,000 clones; 84% are singletons and the top ten take about 12%. The V and J ends lost 3 bases and 3 bases, in that order; junction bases with no gene match: 9. The germline gives CDR1 MNHEY, CDR2 SMNVEV (reference sequence). The CDR3 has 16 residues. The clonotype was recovered from a woman in her late teens or twenties in good health and CMV-seropositive. Specimen: PBMCs. The chain has TRBV27 and TRBJ1-1, with 8 bases lining up with TRBD1. The CDR3 sequence is CASSLSIRRGHTEAFF. CDR3 DNA: TGTGCCAGCAGTTTGAGTATCCGCAGGGGGCACACTGAAGCTTTCTTT.